The 21 T cell receptor beta chains below were found in one sample sequenced in a study of blood T cell repertoires in COVID-19 (dated by TCRdb to 2018 to 2020). The method was the immunoSEQ multiplex PCR assay. TCRdb provides this immuneACCESS table in a form limited to in-frame rearrangements. Some clones are lacking; in checked studies, under half of them reflect an unresolved V gene, and why the rest are absent is not known. The sample includes some 300,000 clones, with about 89% observed a single time. Clones ranked in the top ten supply over 8% of the sample. Sample: PBMCs or T cells enriched from blood (not recorded which). These receptors were taken from a woman between 40 and 50 years old who had recovered from COVID-19.

This rearrangement joins TRBV5-1 to TRBJ1-5; TRBD1 matches 9 bases. CDR1 is SGHRS and CDR2 is YFSETQ in the germline V gene. CDR3 length: 15 amino acids. The J segment lost 0 bases and the V segment lost 4 bases, leaving 2 bases of the junction unmatched. This chain's CDR3 is CASSAQGASNQPQHF. The DNA for the CDR3 is TGCGCCAGCAGCGCACAGGGGGCTAGCAATCAGCCCCAGCATTTT.

The chain uses TRBV12-5 and TRBJ2-1, with no clear D. There are 13 residues in the CDR3. Trimming cost V 5 bases and J 8 bases, with 13 bases left between them. Germline V gene data show CDR1 as LGHNT and CDR2 as FRNRAP. This CDR3 is CASGPPAGDEQFF. CDR3 sequence (DNA): TGTGCTAGTGGTCCACCCGCCGGAGATGAGCAGTTCTTC.

The chain links TRBV10-3 to TRBJ2-2, with D hard to call. Germline CDR1 ENHRY, CDR2 SYGVKD. Trimming left V 10 bases short and J 0 bases short, with 9 bases between. The CDR3 has 13 residues. CDR3 region: CATTLANTGELFF. In DNA form, the CDR3 reads TGTGCCACAACGTTAGCGAACACCGGGGAGCTGTTTTTT.

The rearrangement uses TRBV9 and TRBJ2-7; the D gene is possibly TRBD2 (5 bases). The germline V gene encodes CDR1 SGDLS and CDR2 YYNGEE. The length of the CDR3 is 13 residues. V lost 4 bases and J 1 base, leaving 9 bases between the germline ends. CDR3 coding DNA: TGTGCCAGCAGCAAGGACTTTTCCTACGAGCAGTACTTC. Encoded protein: CASSKDFSYEQYF.

The rearrangement joins TRBV28 to TRBJ2-7; no firm D call. This CDR3 is built from 13 residues. Germline CDR1 and CDR2: MDHEN and SYDVKM. Trimming shortened V by 6 bases and J by 6 bases, and 15 bases separated the two germline ends. In DNA form, the CDR3 reads TGTGCCAGCAGCAGCCGTGGGCGACGCGAGCAGTACTTC. Amino acid sequence: CASSSRGRREQYF.

The V gene is TRBV28, the J gene TRBJ2-7, with 8 nucleotides matching TRBD2. V gave up 6 bases and J gave up 2 bases; unmatched junction bases: 9. Germline V gene sequence: CDR1 MDHEN, CDR2 SYDVKM. The CDR3 length is 15 residues. Here the CDR3 reads CASSYTSGLTYEQYF. The CDR3, as DNA: TGTGCCAGCAGCTACACTAGCGGACTTACCTACGAGCAGTACTTC.

This clone was recorded once. This chain joins TRBV29-1 and TRBJ2-3, with a possible D match to TRBD1 (7 bases). CDR3 length: 16 residues. In germline, CDR1 is SQVTM, CDR2 ANQGSEA. V was shortened by 0 bases and J by 0 bases, with 13 bases between the two germline ends. The DNA for the CDR3 is TGCAGCGTTGAAGAGGTCAGGGGGGAGAGCACAGATACGCAGTATTTT. It codes for CSVEEVRGESTDTQYF.

The rearrangement joins TRBV7-2 to TRBJ2-2; unclear D gene. CDR1 and CDR2 (germline): SGHTA, FQGNSA. This CDR3 region has 13 residues. Trimming stripped 3 bases from V and 6 bases from J, with 8 bases between. CDR3 nucleotides: TGTGCCAGCAGCTTCAATAGAGCCGGGGAGCTGTTTTTT. It codes for CASSFNRAGELFF.

The V and J genes are TRBV30 and TRBJ1-6; D not certain. Germline CDR1 GTSNPN, CDR2 SVGIG (reference sequence). V was clipped by 3 bases and J by 5 bases, with 17 bases between them. The CDR3 runs to 16 residues. In nucleotides, the CDR3 is TGTGCCTGGAGACCCCTCGGGTCACCCAATAATTCACCCCTCCACTTT. This sequence encodes CAWRPLGSPNNSPLHF.

On this clone: The junction departs from germline at one end; a sequencing error may be responsible. V is TRBV7-7 and J is TRBJ2-7; tentative D call: TRBD1 (6 bases). In germline, CDR1 is SSHAT, CDR2 FNYEAQ (reference sequence). The CDR3 is made up of 15 amino acids. In DNA form, the CDR3 reads TGTGCTAGCAGCTTATCAACAGGGACCTCCTACGAGCAGTACTTC. As protein: CASSLSTGTSYEQYF.

The chain uses TRBV4-2 and TRBJ2-7; TRBD2 aligns across 9 bases. Germline CDR1 LGHNA, CDR2 YNFKEQ. J was trimmed by 5 bases and V by 4 bases; bases with no gene match: 12. CDR3 length: 16 amino acids. The CDR3 loop is CASSPRVAGEADEQYF. The CDR3 nucleotides read TGTGCCAGCAGCCCCCGGGTAGCGGGAGAGGCTGACGAGCAGTACTTC.

The CDR3 DNA reads as TGTGCCAGCAGCCTCGGGGGACCGAATACGCAGTATTTT. Amino acid sequence: CASSLGGPNTQYF. V gene TRBV11-3 combines with J gene TRBJ2-3, with D possibly being TRBD2 (6 bases). V lost 5 bases, J lost 7 bases, and 13 bases lay in between. The V gene's germline CDR1 is SGHNT and CDR2 YENEEA. The CDR3 runs 13 residues.

The chain employs TRBV6-5 and TRBJ2-7; 10 bases fit TRBD1. CDR1 is MNHEY, CDR2 SVGAGI, per germline. The ends lost 6 bases at V and 5 bases at J; junction bases unmatched: 7. The CDR3 covers 14 residues. CDR3 coding DNA: TGTGCCAGCAGATTGGGACAGGGGATCCACGAGCAGTACTTC. It specifies CASRLGQGIHEQYF.

V gene TRBV10-3 combines with J gene TRBJ2-7, with TRBD2 identical over 9 bases. The CDR3 sequence is 16 residues long. Germline V gives CDR1 ENHRY, CDR2 SYGVKD. V was pared by 0 bases and J by 1 base, with 4 bases of the junction left unmatched. CDR3 nucleotides: TGTGCCATCAGTGAGTCCTATCTAGCGGGATCCTACGAGCAGTACTTC. It is translated as CAISESYLAGSYEQYF.

This chain connects TRBV5-4 to TRBJ1-2, with D hard to call. The CDR3 covers 13 residues. The germline V gene has CDR1 SGHNT and CDR2 YYREEE (reference sequence). The V end lost 3 bases, the J end lost 2 bases, and 8 bases lay between the germline ends. This CDR3 is CASSYDTNYGYTF. For the CDR3, the DNA is TGTGCCAGCAGCTACGACACGAACTATGGCTACACCTTC.

CDR3 sequence reads: CASSQGLAGGGDYEQYF. CDR3 nucleotides: TGTGCCAGCAGCCAGGGACTAGCGGGAGGGGGGGATTACGAGCAGTACTTC. The rearrangement uses TRBV3-1 (or the pseudogene TRBV3-2) and TRBJ2-7; 16 bases are shared with TRBD2. The CDR3 has 17 residues. V lost 3 bases and J lost 4; bases outside the gene matches: 6. Germline V lookup: CDR1 LGHDT, CDR2 YNNKEL (reference sequence).

The chain links TRBV4-3 to TRBJ2-5, with D hard to call. This CDR3 spans 15 amino acids. Trimming shortened V by 0 bases and J by 2 bases, and 10 bases separated the two germline ends. Germline CDR1 is LGHNA and CDR2 is YSLEER. The CDR3 nucleotides are TGCGCCAGCAGCCAAGATTTAATGGCTCAAGAGACCCAGTACTTC. Amino acid sequence: CASSQDLMAQETQYF.

This CDR3 reads CATSDQSRGSGGPQHF. CDR3 DNA: TGTGCCACCAGTGACCAATCTCGGGGTTCGGGAGGGCCCCAGCATTTT. V usage is TRBV24-1 and J usage is TRBJ1-5; D remains ambiguous. CDR1 and CDR2 (germline): KGHDR, SFDVKD. The CDR3 length is 16 residues. The V and J ends lost 4 bases and 9 bases respectively, with 21 bases between them.

This chain connects TRBV10-3 to TRBJ2-5; maybe TRBD1 (6 bases). The germline gives CDR1 ENHRY, CDR2 SYGVKD. V was trimmed by 4 bases and J by 4 bases, leaving 13 bases between them. This CDR3 contains 14 residues. CDR3 nucleotide sequence: TGTGCCATCAGTGCACTCCAAGGGGGAGAGACCCAGTACTTC. It is translated as CAISALQGGETQYF.

The chain recombines TRBV4-3 with TRBJ1-1; tentatively, D is TRBD1 (6 bases). Germline CDR1 is LGHNA and CDR2 is YSLEER. V shed 0 bases and J shed 5 bases, with 16 bases lying between them. CDR3 size: 16 residues. The CDR3 DNA sequence: TGCGCCAGCAGCCAAGATCTTGCAGGGGTGTGGACTGAAGCTTTCTTT. Translated, it gives CASSQDLAGVWTEAFF.

The chain links TRBV29-1 to TRBJ2-7; TRBD2 might be the D (5 bases). There are 13 residues in the CDR3. V lost 0 bases to trimming and J lost 2 bases, with 8 bases between them. CDR1 and CDR2 (germline): SQVTM, ANQGSEA. CDR3 in amino acids: CSVEDSGTYEQYF. The CDR3, as DNA: TGCAGCGTTGAAGACTCGGGAACCTACGAGCAGTACTTC.